The table lists the clone carrying this T cell receptor (beta chain) with a few counts. Its antigen is not identified. The sample comes from a study of T cells in Graves' hyperthyroidism and ophthalmopathy. Study-level results: Most expanded thyroid clonotypes above 0.001 recurred in blood.

Researchers took RNA transcripts and amplified the TCR beta CDR3 regions from them. During a first-round RT-PCR of the TCR CDR3, the HTBI primer set was used. TCRdb analysed the multiplex PCR reads with MiXCR anew, one entry per CDR3 protein. This table has roughly 570,000 distinct CDR3 sequences, 15% to 19% appearing once. Germline CDR1 is SQVTM and CDR2 is ANQGSEA. The CDR3 spans 15 residues. J lost 7 bases, V lost 2 bases, and 11 bases had no gene match. Graves' hyperthyroidism qualified as stable when ophthalmopathy did not progress within 18 months. Diagnoses used clinical symptoms, serum thyroxine and TRAb, thyroid ultrasound and orbital computed tomography.

This receptor was obtained from a woman in her twenties or thirties with Graves' hyperthyroidism. The chain joins TRBV29-1 to TRBJ2-1; 7 bases fit TRBD2. Sequencing was done on a sample of blood. CDR3: CSVESPSGKWNEQFF. CDR3 coding DNA: TGCAGCGTTGAATCTCCCAGCGGGAAATGGAATGAGCAGTTCTTC.